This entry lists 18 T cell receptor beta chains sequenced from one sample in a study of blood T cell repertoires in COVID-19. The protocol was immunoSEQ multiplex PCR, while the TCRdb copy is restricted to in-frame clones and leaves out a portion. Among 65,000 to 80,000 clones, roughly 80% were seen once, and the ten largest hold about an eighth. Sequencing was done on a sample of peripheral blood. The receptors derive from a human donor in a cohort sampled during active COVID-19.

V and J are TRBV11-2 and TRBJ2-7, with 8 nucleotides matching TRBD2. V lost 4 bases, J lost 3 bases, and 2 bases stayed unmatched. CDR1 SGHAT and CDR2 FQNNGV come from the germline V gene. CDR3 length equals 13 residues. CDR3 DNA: TGTGCCAGCAGCTACGGGACTAGCTACGAGCAGTACTTC. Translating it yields CASSYGTSYEQYF.

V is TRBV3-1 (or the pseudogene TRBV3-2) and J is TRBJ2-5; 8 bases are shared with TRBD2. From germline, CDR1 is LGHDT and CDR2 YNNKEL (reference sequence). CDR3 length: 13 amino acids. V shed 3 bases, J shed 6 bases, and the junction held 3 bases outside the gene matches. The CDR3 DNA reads TGTGCCAGCAGCCAGCCGGGGGGGAAGACCCAGTACTTC. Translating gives CASSQPGGKTQYF.

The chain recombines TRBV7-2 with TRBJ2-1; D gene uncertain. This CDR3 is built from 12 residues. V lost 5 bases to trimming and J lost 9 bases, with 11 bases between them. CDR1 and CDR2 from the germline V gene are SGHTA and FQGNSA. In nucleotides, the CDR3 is TGTGCCAGCAGCCACCCACGGGTTGAGCAGTTCTTC. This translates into CASSHPRVEQFF.

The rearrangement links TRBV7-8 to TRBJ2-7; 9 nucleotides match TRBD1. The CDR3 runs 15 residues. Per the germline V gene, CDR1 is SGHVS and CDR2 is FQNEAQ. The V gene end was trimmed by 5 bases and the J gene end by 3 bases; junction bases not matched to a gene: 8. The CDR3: CASSKSGQGYYEQYF. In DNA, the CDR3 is TGTGCCAGCAGCAAGTCGGGACAGGGCTACTACGAGCAGTACTTC.

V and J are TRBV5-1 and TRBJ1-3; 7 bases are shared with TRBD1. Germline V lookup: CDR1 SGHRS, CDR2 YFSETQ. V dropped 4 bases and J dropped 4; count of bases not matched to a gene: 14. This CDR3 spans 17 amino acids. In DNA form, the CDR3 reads TGCGCCAGCAGCAACACCCCCTTGAACAGGGGAGGAAACACCATATATTTT. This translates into CASSNTPLNRGGNTIYF.

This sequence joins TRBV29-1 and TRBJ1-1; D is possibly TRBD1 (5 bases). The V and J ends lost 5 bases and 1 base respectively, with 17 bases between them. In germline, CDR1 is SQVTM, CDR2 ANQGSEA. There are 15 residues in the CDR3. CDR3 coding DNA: TGCAGCGTTTGGTTTGGGGGGACCACGAACACTGAAGCTTTCTTT. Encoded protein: CSVWFGGTTNTEAFF.

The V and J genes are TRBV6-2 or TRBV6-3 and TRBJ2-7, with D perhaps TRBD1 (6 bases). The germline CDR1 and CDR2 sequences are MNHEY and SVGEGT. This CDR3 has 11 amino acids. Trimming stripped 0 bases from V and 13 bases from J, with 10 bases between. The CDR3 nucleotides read TGTGCCAGCAGTTACTCACAGGGCCAATACTTC. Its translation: CASSYSQGQYF.

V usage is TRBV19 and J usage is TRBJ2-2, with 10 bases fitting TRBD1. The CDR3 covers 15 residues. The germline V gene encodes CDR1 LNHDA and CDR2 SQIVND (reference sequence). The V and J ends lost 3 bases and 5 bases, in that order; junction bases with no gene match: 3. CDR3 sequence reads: CASSMTGGYTGELFF. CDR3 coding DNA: TGTGCCAGTAGTATGACAGGGGGCTATACCGGGGAGCTGTTTTTT.

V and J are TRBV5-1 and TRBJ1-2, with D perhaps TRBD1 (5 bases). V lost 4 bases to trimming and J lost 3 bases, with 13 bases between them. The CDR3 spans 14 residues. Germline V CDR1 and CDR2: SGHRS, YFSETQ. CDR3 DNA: TGCGCCAGCAGCAGGACGGGGGACGACTATGGCTACACCTTC. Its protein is CASSRTGDDYGYTF. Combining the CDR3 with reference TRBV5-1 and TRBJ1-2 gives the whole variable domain KAGVTQTPRYLIKTRGQQVTLSCSPISGHRSVSWYQQTPGQGLQFLFEYFSETQRNKGNFPGRFSGRQFSNSRSEMNVSTLELGDSALYLCASSRTGDDYGYTFGSGTRLTVV.

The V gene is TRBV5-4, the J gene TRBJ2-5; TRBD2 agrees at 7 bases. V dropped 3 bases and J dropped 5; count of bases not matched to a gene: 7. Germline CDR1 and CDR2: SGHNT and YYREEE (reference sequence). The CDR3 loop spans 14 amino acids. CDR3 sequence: CASSSPREVETQYF. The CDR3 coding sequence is TGTGCCAGCAGCTCCCCCCGGGAGGTGGAGACCCAGTACTTC.

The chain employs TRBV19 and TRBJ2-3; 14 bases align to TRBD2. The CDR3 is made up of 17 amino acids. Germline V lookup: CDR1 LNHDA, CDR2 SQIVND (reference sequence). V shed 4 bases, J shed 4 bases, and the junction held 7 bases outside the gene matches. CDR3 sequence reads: CASSTQATSGGADTQYF. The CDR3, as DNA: TGTGCCAGTAGTACCCAAGCGACTAGCGGGGGGGCAGATACGCAGTATTTT.

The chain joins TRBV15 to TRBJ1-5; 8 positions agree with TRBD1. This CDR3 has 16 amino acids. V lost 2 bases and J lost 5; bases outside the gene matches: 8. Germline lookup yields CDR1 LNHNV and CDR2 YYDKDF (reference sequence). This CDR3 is CATSRPGQGDYQPQHF. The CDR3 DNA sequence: TGTGCCACCAGCAGACCCGGACAGGGCGATTATCAGCCCCAGCATTTT.

As DNA, the CDR3 is TGTGCCAGCAGCTTGGGTCCCCAGGCGGGGAGCAATCAGCCCCAGCATTTT. Amino acid sequence: CASSLGPQAGSNQPQHF. V is TRBV5-5 and J is TRBJ1-5; unclear D gene. Germline V gives CDR1 SGHKS, CDR2 YYEKEE (reference sequence). The CDR3 contains 17 residues. Trimming cost V 0 bases and J 1 base, with 14 bases left between them.

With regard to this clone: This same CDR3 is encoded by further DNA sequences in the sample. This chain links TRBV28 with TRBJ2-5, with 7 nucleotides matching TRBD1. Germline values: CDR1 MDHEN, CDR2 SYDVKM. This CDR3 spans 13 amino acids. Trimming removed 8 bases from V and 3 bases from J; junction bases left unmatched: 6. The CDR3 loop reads CASSRQGKETQYF. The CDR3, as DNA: TGTGCCAGCTCTAGACAGGGCAAAGAGACCCAGTACTTC.

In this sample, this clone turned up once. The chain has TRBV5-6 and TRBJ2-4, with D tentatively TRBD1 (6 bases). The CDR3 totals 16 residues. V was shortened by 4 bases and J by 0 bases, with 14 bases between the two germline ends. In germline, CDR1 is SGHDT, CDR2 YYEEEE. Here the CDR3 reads CASSLGAGEAKNIQYF. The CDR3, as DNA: TGTGCCAGCAGCCTGGGGGCAGGGGAAGCCAAAAACATTCAGTACTTC.

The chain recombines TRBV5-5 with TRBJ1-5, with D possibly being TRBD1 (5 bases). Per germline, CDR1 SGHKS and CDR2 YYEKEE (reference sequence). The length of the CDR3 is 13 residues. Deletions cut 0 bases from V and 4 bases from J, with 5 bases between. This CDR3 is CASSLAGNQPQHF. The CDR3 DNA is TGTGCCAGCAGCTTGGCAGGGAATCAGCCCCAGCATTTT.

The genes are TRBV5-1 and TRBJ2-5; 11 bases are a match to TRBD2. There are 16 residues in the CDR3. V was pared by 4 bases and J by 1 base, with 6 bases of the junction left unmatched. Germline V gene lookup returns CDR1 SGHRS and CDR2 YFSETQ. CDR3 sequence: CASSPGTSGGQETQYF. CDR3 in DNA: TGCGCCAGCAGCCCTGGGACTAGCGGAGGCCAAGAGACCCAGTACTTC. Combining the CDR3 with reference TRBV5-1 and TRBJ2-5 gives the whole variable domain KAGVTQTPRYLIKTRGQQVTLSCSPISGHRSVSWYQQTPGQGLQFLFEYFSETQRNKGNFPGRFSGRQFSNSRSEMNVSTLELGDSALYLCASSPGTSGGQETQYFGPGTRLLVL.

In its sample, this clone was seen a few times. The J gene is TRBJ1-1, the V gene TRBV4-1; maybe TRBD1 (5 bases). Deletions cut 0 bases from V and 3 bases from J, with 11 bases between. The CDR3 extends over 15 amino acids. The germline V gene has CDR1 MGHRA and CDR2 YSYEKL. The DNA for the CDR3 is TGCGCCAGCAGCCAAGAGGGGCCCACGGACACTGAAGCTTTCTTT. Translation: CASSQEGPTDTEAFF.